The clone carrying this T cell receptor beta chain was detected ten times or more. No antigen is known for it. This sample stems from a study of CD8 T cells in ankylosing spondylitis. Broader study findings: Peripheral blood samples showed relatively rare disease-linked clones, and these clones were CD8+. A motif of 7 or 8 highly homologous TCR beta variants was seen as apparently characteristic of ankylosing spondylitis blood.

TCRdb itself ran the 5' RACE reads through MiXCR, one entry per CDR3 protein. Of about 210,000 distinct CDR3 sequences listed, 5.5% to 7.5% are singletons. The CDR3 runs to 17 residues. V gave up 0 bases and J gave up 3 bases, with 15 bases separating them. Germline V gives CDR1 SGHDN, CDR2 FVKESK. The sequence came from a male donor with ankylosing spondylitis. Sample: blood, either unsorted or a sorted T cell fraction (not recorded which). This chain joins TRBV14 and TRBJ2-1; the D is unclear. The CDR3 DNA follows: TGTGCCAGCAGCCAAGATGGACGACGGGTCATCTACAATGAGCAGTTCTTC. Translated: CASSQDGRRVIYNEQFF.